This entry is about one T cell receptor (beta chain). Original methodology: How many nucleated cells were present was estimated from reference gene primer amplification. Libraries were prepared by immunoSEQ multiplex PCR; TCRdb keeps only in-frame clonotypes and omits some of them. For V, J and clone size, that table is used; D and trimming come from the DNA. The sample shows fewer than 100,000 clones, around nine tenths of them seen only once. The data were taken from a study of blood T cell repertoires in COVID-19. Overall study: The cDNA or gDNA used as material had been derived from T cells, B-cell-depleted T cells, or PBMCs.

Between the trimmed V and J ends, which lost 4 bases and 5 bases, there was a span of 14 bases. The CDR3 sequence is 14 residues long. Germline CDR1 reads LNHDA; CDR2 reads SQIVND (reference sequence). The sample consisted of peripheral blood. This chain links TRBV19 with TRBJ1-1, with D possibly TRBD1 on 6 matching bases. The source of this sequence is a human donor in a cohort sampled during active COVID-19. The chain's CDR3 is CASSTQGARTEAFF. The CDR3 DNA reads as TGTGCCAGTAGTACACAGGGCGCGAGGACTGAAGCTTTCTTT.